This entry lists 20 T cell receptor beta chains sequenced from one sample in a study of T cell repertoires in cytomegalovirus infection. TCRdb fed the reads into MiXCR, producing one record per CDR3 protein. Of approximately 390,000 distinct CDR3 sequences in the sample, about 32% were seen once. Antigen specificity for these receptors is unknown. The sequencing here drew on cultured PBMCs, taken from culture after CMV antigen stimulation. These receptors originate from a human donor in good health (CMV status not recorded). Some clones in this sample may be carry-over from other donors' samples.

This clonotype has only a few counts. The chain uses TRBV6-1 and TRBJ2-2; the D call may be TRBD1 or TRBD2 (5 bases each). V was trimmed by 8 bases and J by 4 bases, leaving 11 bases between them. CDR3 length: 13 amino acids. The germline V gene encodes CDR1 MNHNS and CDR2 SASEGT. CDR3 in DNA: TGTGCCAGCGGGGGTTCAGTCACCGGGGAGCTGTTTTTT. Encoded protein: CASGGSVTGELFF.

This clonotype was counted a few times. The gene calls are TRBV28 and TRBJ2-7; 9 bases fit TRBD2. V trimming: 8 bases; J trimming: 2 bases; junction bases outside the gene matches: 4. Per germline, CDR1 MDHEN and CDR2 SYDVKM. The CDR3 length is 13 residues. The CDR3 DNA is TGTGCCAGCCGGACTAGCGCAGCCTACGAGCAGTACTTC. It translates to CASRTSAAYEQYF.

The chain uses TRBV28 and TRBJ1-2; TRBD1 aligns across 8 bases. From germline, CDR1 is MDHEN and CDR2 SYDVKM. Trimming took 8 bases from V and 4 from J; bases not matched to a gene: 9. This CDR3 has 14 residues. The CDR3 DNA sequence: TGTGCCAGCGCTGGACAGGGAATAAGCTATGGCTACACCTTC. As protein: CASAGQGISYGYTF.

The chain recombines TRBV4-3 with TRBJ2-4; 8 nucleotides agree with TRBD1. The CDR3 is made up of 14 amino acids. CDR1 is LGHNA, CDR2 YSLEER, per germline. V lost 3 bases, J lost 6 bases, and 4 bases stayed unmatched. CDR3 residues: CASSHLGQGNIQYF. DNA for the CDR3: TGCGCCAGCAGCCATCTCGGACAGGGAAACATTCAGTACTTC.

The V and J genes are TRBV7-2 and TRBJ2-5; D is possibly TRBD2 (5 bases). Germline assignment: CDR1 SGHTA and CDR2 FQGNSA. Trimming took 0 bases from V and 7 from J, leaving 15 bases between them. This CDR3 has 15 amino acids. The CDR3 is CASSLAGRGEGTQYF. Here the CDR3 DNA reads TGTGCCAGCAGCTTAGCAGGACGGGGAGAGGGGACCCAGTACTTC.

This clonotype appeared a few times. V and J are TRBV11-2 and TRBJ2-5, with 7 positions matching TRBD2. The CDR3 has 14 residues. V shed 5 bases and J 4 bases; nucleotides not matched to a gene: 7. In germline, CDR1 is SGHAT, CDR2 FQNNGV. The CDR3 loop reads CASSDRRGGETQYF. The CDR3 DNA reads TGTGCCAGCAGCGACCGCCGCGGGGGAGAGACCCAGTACTTC.

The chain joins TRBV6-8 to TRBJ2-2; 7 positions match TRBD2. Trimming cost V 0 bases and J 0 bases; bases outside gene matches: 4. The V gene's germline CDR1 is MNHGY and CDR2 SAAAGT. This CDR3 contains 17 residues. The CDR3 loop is CASSYSMAGANTGELFF. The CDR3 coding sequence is TGTGCCAGCAGTTACTCGATGGCGGGGGCGAACACCGGGGAGCTGTTTTTT.

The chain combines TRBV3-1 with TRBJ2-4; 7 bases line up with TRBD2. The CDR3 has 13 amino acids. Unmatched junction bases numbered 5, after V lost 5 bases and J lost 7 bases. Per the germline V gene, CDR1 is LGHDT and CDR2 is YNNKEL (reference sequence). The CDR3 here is CASSSSGVNIQYF. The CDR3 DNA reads TGTGCCAGCAGCTCTAGCGGAGTTAACATTCAGTACTTC.

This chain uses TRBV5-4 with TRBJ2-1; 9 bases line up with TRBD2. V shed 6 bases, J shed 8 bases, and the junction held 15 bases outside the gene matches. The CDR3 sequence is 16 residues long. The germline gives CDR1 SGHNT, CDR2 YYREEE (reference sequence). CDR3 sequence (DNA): TGTGCCAGCAACACTTGGCCTAGCGGGATTACATATGAGCAGTTCTTC. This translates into CASNTWPSGITYEQFF.

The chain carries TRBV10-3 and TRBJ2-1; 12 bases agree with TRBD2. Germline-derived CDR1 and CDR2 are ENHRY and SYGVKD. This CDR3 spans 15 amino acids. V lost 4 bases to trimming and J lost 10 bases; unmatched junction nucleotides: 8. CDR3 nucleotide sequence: TGTGCCATCAGTGGTGCTAGCGGGAGGGCAGGCGAGCAGTTCTTC. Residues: CAISGASGRAGEQFF.

CDR3 nucleotide sequence: TGTGCCAGCAGCTTCTCACCGAACTACGAGCAGTACTTC. This gives the protein CASSFSPNYEQYF. The rearrangement joins TRBV7-6 to TRBJ2-7; unclear D gene. Germline assignment: CDR1 SGHVS and CDR2 FNYEAQ. CDR3 length: 13 residues. The germline V and J ends were trimmed by 3 bases and 3 bases, with 9 bases remaining between them.

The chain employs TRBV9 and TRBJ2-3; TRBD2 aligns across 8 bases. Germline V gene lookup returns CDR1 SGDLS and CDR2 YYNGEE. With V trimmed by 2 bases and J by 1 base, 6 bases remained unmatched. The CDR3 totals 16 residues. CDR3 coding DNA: TGTGCCAGCAGCGTTCAGACGGGAGGGGGCACAGATACGCAGTATTTT. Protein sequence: CASSVQTGGGTDTQYF.

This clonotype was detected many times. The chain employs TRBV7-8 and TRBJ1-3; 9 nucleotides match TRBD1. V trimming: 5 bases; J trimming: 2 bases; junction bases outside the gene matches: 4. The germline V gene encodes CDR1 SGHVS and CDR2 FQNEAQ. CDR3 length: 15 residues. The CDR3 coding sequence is TGTGCCAGCAGCACGGACAGGGGACCTGGAAACACCATATATTTT. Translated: CASSTDRGPGNTIYF.

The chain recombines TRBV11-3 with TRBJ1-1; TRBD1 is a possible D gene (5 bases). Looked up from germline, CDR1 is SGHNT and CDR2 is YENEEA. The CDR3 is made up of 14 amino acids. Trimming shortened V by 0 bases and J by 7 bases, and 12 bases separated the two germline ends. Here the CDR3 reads CASSLERTPFEAFF. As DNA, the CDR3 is TGTGCCAGCAGCTTAGAGCGGACACCCTTTGAAGCTTTCTTT.

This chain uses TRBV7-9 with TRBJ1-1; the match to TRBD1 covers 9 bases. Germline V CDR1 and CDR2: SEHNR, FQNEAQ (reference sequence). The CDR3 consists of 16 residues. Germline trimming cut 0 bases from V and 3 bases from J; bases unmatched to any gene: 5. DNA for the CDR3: TGTGCCAGCAGCTTAGCGGCCGGGACAGGGTACACTGAAGCTTTCTTT. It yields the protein CASSLAAGTGYTEAFF.

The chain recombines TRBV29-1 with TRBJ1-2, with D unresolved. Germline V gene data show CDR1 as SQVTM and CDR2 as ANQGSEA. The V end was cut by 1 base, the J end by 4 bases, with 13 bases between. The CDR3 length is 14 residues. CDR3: CSVEVAGPGYGYTF. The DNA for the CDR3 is TGCAGCGTTGAAGTGGCAGGTCCCGGCTATGGCTACACCTTC. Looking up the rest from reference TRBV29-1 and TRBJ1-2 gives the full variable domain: SAVISQKPSRDICQRGTSLTIQCQVDSQVTMMFWYRQQPGQSLTLIATANQGSEATYESGFVIDKFPISRPNLTFSTLTVSNMSPEDSSIYLCSVEVAGPGYGYTFGSGTRLTVV.

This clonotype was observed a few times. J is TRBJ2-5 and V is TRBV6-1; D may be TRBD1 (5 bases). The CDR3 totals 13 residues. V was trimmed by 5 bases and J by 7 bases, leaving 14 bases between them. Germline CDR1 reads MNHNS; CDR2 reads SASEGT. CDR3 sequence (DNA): TGTGCCAGCAGTCCCAGGGAAACCGGGACCCAGTACTTC. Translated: CASSPRETGTQYF.

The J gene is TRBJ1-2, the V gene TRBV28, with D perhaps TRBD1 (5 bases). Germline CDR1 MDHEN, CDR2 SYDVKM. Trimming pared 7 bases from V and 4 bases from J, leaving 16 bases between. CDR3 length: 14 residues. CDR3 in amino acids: CASTTGRVRYGYTF. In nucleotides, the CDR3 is TGTGCCAGCACCACGGGACGGGTACGCTATGGCTACACCTTC.

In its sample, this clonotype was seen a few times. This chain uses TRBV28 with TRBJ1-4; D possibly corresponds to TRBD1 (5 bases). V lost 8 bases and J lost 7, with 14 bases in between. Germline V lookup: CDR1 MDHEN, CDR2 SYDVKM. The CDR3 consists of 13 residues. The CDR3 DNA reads TGTGCCAGCGGAAGGGGTGTGGTTGAAAAACTGTTTTTT. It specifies CASGRGVVEKLFF.

CDR3 in amino acids: CASSFGSGRVDEQFF. DNA for the CDR3: TGTGCCAGCAGTTTCGGTAGCGGGAGGGTCGATGAGCAGTTCTTC. The chain has TRBV12-3 or TRBV12-4 and TRBJ2-1, with 11 bases lining up with TRBD2. After removal of 3 bases from V and 8 bases from J, the junction contained 6 bases not matched to a gene. CDR3 size: 15 residues.